Following are 28 T cell receptor beta chains from one sample sequenced in a study of T cells in localized non-small cell lung cancer. Profiled with immunoSEQ multiplex PCR; TCRdb holds only in-frame clones, not every one. The sample lists around 70,000 clones; approximately 87% were seen once. This specimen was peripheral blood, taken before any cancer treatment. The source of these receptors is a male donor aged 60 or over with stage III squamous cell lung carcinoma.

The J gene is TRBJ1-5, the V gene TRBV7-2; D is uncertain. The CDR3 runs 14 residues. Per germline, CDR1 SGHTA and CDR2 FQGNSA. V lost 5 bases to trimming and J lost 7 bases, with 15 bases between them. CDR3 amino acids: CASSLYGLGQPQHF. The CDR3 DNA follows: TGTGCCAGCAGCCTCTATGGATTGGGGCAGCCCCAGCATTTT.

The J gene is TRBJ2-1, the V gene TRBV27; tentative D call: TRBD2 (5 bases). Between the trimmed V and J ends, which lost 0 bases and 12 bases, there was a span of 12 bases. Germline V gene data show CDR1 as MNHEY and CDR2 as SMNVEV (reference sequence). The CDR3 covers 13 residues. The CDR3 DNA reads TGTGCCAGCAGTTTATCGGGGAGAATCGGGCAGTTCTTC. Translation: CASSLSGRIGQFF.

V usage is TRBV7-2 and J usage is TRBJ1-5, with TRBD1 matching 8 bases. V shed 0 bases and J 2 bases; nucleotides not matched to a gene: 0. Germline CDR1 and CDR2: SGHTA and FQGNSA. This CDR3 contains 15 residues. The CDR3 here is CASSLATGGNQPQHF. The CDR3 DNA reads as TGTGCCAGCAGCTTAGCGACAGGGGGCAATCAGCCCCAGCATTTT.

The chain recombines TRBV4-3 with TRBJ2-3, with 9 bases that match TRBD2. The germline V gene encodes CDR1 LGHNA and CDR2 YSLEER. The CDR3 loop spans 16 amino acids. The J segment lost 4 bases and the V segment lost 1 base, leaving 6 bases of the junction unmatched. This CDR3 is CASSQGGGGVSDTQYF. The CDR3 bases are TGCGCCAGCAGCCAAGGAGGCGGGGGGGTATCAGATACGCAGTATTTT.

The chain couples TRBV5-1 to TRBJ2-1; D remains unclear. The CDR3 spans 11 residues. Trimming took off 4 bases at V and 6 bases at J, with 5 bases between the two ends. Germline CDR1 and CDR2: SGHRS and YFSETQ. The CDR3 DNA reads as TGCGCCAGCAGCGTGGCCAATGAGCAGTTCTTC. This codes for CASSVANEQFF.

In the case of this clone: Sequence at one end of the junction differs from germline and may be a read error. The V and J genes are TRBV5-4 and TRBJ2-3, with 8 bases fitting TRBD2. Germline V gives CDR1 SGHNT, CDR2 YYREEE (reference sequence). There are 13 residues in the CDR3. In DNA form, the CDR3 reads TGTGCCACCAGCGGGGGTAGCACAGATACGCAGTATTTT. Amino acid sequence: CATSGGSTDTQYF.

This chain connects TRBV7-7 to TRBJ2-3; D might be TRBD1 or TRBD2, each matching 5 bases. The ends were cut back, 6 bases at V and 3 bases at J, with 10 bases in the middle. The CDR3 runs to 13 residues. The germline V gene encodes CDR1 SSHAT and CDR2 FNYEAQ (reference sequence). CDR3 sequence (DNA): TGTGCCAGCAGTGTAGAGGGGACAGATACGCAGTATTTT. It codes for CASSVEGTDTQYF. Using reference TRBV7-7 and TRBJ2-3 for the parts outside the CDR3, the full variable domain is GAGVSQSPRYKVTKRGQDVTLRCDPISSHATLYWYQQALGQGPEFLTYFNYEAQPDKSGLPSDRFSAERPEGSISTLTIQRTEQRDSAMYRCASSVEGTDTQYFGPGTRLTVL.

This chain connects TRBV7-6 to TRBJ1-1, with 8 bases lining up with TRBD1. The CDR3 is made up of 14 amino acids. From germline, CDR1 is SGHVS and CDR2 FNYEAQ. V dropped 3 bases and J dropped 4; count of bases not matched to a gene: 4. This chain's CDR3 is CASSFPTGGTEAFF. The CDR3 coding sequence is TGTGCCAGCAGCTTCCCCACAGGGGGCACTGAAGCTTTCTTT.

The chain links TRBV11-2 to TRBJ2-7; 10 bases map to TRBD2. This CDR3 contains 14 residues. V shed 3 bases, J shed 6 bases, and the junction held 5 bases outside the gene matches. The germline V gene has CDR1 SGHAT and CDR2 FQNNGV. The CDR3 coding sequence is TGTGCCAGCAGCTTTAGCGGGGGGTCGGGCGAGCAGTACGTC. Translating it yields CASSFSGGSGEQYV.

V gene TRBV6-1 combines with J gene TRBJ1-3; TRBD1 is a possible D gene (6 bases). The V end lost 7 bases, the J end lost 0 bases, and 10 bases lay between the germline ends. Germline-derived CDR1 and CDR2 are MNHNS and SASEGT. The CDR3 is made up of 14 amino acids. The CDR3 sequence is CASIRGGSGNTIYF. The CDR3 region has the DNA TGTGCCAGCATTCGAGGGGGCTCTGGAAACACCATATATTTT.

The chain combines TRBV18 with TRBJ2-3; D perhaps matches TRBD1 (6 bases). Germline CDR1 is KGHSH and CDR2 is LQKENI. Trimming took 6 bases from V and 8 from J, leaving 12 bases between them. The CDR3 sequence is 12 residues long. The CDR3 DNA is TGTGCCAGCTCGTGGACAGAGGCTACGCAGTATTTT. It specifies CASSWTEATQYF.

V gene TRBV27 combines with J gene TRBJ2-1, with D hard to call. Germline CDR1 is MNHEY and CDR2 is SMNVEV (reference sequence). The CDR3 covers 18 residues. The V gene lost 5 bases and the J gene lost 0 bases, with 20 bases spanning the gap. CDR3 coding DNA: TGTGCCAGCAGTACCTACATTGGTCGGGCCAGCTCCTACAATGAGCAGTTCTTC. It yields the protein CASSTYIGRASSYNEQFF.

The chain employs TRBV7-2 and TRBJ1-1; 9 nucleotides line up with TRBD1. The germline CDR1 and CDR2 sequences are SGHTA and FQGNSA. This CDR3 is 13 amino acids long. After removal of 5 bases from V and 9 bases from J, the junction contained 7 bases not matched to a gene. CDR3 residues: CASSHRDREQAFF. The CDR3 bases are TGTGCCAGCAGCCACCGGGACAGGGAACAAGCTTTCTTT.

This clone is medium-sized by share. The rearrangement links TRBV5-8 to TRBJ1-5; maybe TRBD1 (5 bases). CDR1 is SGHTS, CDR2 YDEGEE, per germline. The CDR3 is 17 amino acids. V lost 4 bases to trimming and J lost 0 bases, with 17 bases between them. The CDR3 DNA sequence: TGTGCCAGCAGCGACTTTACAGGAACAAATAGCAATCAGCCCCAGCATTTT. Translation gives CASSDFTGTNSNQPQHF.

V gene TRBV6-1 combines with J gene TRBJ2-4; maybe TRBD1 (5 bases). This CDR3 region has 14 residues. Trimming removed 2 bases at V and 7 bases at J, with 12 bases between. Germline V CDR1 and CDR2: MNHNS, SASEGT. The CDR3 sequence: CASSEQGPGNIQYF. The CDR3, as DNA: TGTGCCAGCAGTGAACAGGGTCCTGGGAACATTCAGTACTTC.

The chain uses TRBV5-5 and TRBJ1-1; TRBD1 matches at 7 bases. V lost 2 bases to trimming and J lost 5 bases; unmatched junction nucleotides: 9. Looked up from germline, CDR1 is SGHKS and CDR2 is YYEKEE (reference sequence). The CDR3 contains 15 residues. In nucleotides, the CDR3 is TGTGCCAGCAGCTTTCAACCGGGACAGAAAACTGAAGCTTTCTTT. Translation gives CASSFQPGQKTEAFF.

The V and J genes are TRBV15 and TRBJ2-6, with D perhaps given as TRBD1 or TRBD2 (7 bases each). The germline V and J ends were trimmed by 4 bases and 0 bases, with 13 bases remaining between them. Germline-derived CDR1 and CDR2 are LNHNV and YYDKDF (reference sequence). The CDR3 extends over 17 amino acids. CDR3 amino acids: CATSKSRGGSGANVLTF. CDR3 DNA: TGTGCCACCAGCAAATCCAGGGGGGGCTCTGGGGCCAACGTCCTGACTTTC. Based on the CDR3 plus reference TRBV15 and TRBJ2-6, the full variable domain is DAMVIQNPRYQVTQFGKPVTLSCSQTLNHNVMYWYQQKSSQAPKLLFHYYDKDFNNEADTPDNFQSRRPNTSFCFLDIRSPGLGDTAMYLCATSKSRGGSGANVLTFGAGSRLTVL.

This sequence joins TRBV7-2 and TRBJ2-5, with D unresolved. Per the germline V gene, CDR1 is SGHTA and CDR2 is FQGNSA. Trimming removed 5 bases from V and 0 bases from J, with 7 bases in between. The CDR3 runs 13 residues. CDR3 amino acids: CASSRSYQETQYF. The CDR3, as DNA: TGTGCCAGCAGCCGGTCCTACCAAGAGACCCAGTACTTC.

This clone came up a few times. The V and J genes are TRBV19 and TRBJ2-2; D remains unclear. CDR1 and CDR2 (germline): LNHDA, SQIVND (reference sequence). V gave up 5 bases and J gave up 6 bases, with 10 bases separating them. This CDR3 contains 13 residues. The CDR3 region is CASSPQAAGELFF. The DNA for the CDR3 is TGTGCCAGTAGTCCCCAGGCAGCCGGGGAGCTGTTTTTT.

This sequence joins TRBV2 and TRBJ2-6; weak D call: TRBD2 (6 bases). Germline CDR1 is SNHLY and CDR2 is FYNNEI. This CDR3 comprises 17 residues. With 5 bases removed from V and 4 bases from J, the gap between germline ends came to 18 bases. In DNA, the CDR3 is TGTGCCAGCAGTCTTCAGACAGCCCGGGGGGGGGCCAACGTCCTGACTTTC. Protein: CASSLQTARGGANVLTF. Filled out from reference TRBV2 and TRBJ2-6, the complete variable domain reads EPEVTQTPSHQVTQMGQEVILRCVPISNHLYFYWYRQILGQKVEFLVSFYNNEISEKSEIFDDQFSVERPDGSNFTLKIRSTKLEDSAMYFCASSLQTARGGANVLTFGAGSRLTVL.

This clone was counted a few times. V gene TRBV29-1 combines with J gene TRBJ1-1, with a possible D match to TRBD1 (6 bases). The CDR3 covers 14 residues. From germline, CDR1 is SQVTM and CDR2 ANQGSEA. The V gene lost 7 bases and the J gene lost 7 bases, with 22 bases spanning the gap. This CDR3 is CSASLPTGGVEAFF. The CDR3 DNA reads as TGCAGCGCCTCCCTTCCGACAGGCGGCGTTGAAGCTTTCTTT.

The V gene is TRBV6-5, the J gene TRBJ1-1, with D hard to call. Per germline, CDR1 MNHEY and CDR2 SVGAGI. This CDR3 is 13 amino acids long. Trimming cost V 11 bases and J 3 bases, with 16 bases left between them. The CDR3 nucleotides read TGTGCCGGAAGAAGGAATAGGGACACTGAAGCTTTCTTT. Translation: CAGRRNRDTEAFF.

This clone showed up just once. This chain links TRBV30 with TRBJ1-3; no clear D. Germline V gives CDR1 GTSNPN, CDR2 SVGIG (reference sequence). Between the trimmed V and J ends, which lost 1 base and 0 bases, there was a span of 7 bases. The CDR3 covers 14 residues. The CDR3 reads CAWSAVGSGNTIYF. The CDR3 bases are TGTGCCTGGAGTGCGGTAGGCTCTGGAAACACCATATATTTT. The full variable domain, in which reference TRBV30 and TRBJ1-3 provide the parts outside the CDR3, is SQTIHQWPATLVQPVGSPLSLECTVEGTSNPNLYWYRQAAGRGLQLLFYSVGIGQISSEVPQNLSASRPQDRQFILSSKKLLLSDSGFYLCAWSAVGSGNTIYFGEGSWLTVV.

The chain has TRBV6-1 and TRBJ1-2, with no clear D. CDR3 size: 11 residues. Germline V gives CDR1 MNHNS, CDR2 SASEGT. Trimming took off 1 base at V and 5 bases at J, with 2 bases between the two ends. The CDR3 region has the DNA TGTGCCAGCAGTGAAGGTTATGGCTACACCTTC. It specifies CASSEGYGYTF.

V and J are TRBV5-4 and TRBJ2-3; TRBD1 matches at 11 bases. CDR1 and CDR2 from the germline V gene are SGHNT and YYREEE (reference sequence). V lost 3 bases, J lost 2 bases, and 8 bases stayed unmatched. This CDR3 spans 17 amino acids. CDR3 bases: TGTGCCAGCAGCTCGTCCAGGGACAGGGGGATCACAGATACGCAGTATTTT. Translated, it gives CASSSSRDRGITDTQYF.

This chain joins TRBV9 and TRBJ2-2, with D uncertain. The CDR3 is 13 residues long. V dropped 3 bases and J dropped 7 bases, with 10 bases sitting between them. From germline, CDR1 is SGDLS and CDR2 YYNGEE. CDR3 sequence: CASSEVPDGELFF. In DNA form, the CDR3 reads TGTGCCAGCAGCGAGGTTCCCGACGGGGAGCTGTTTTTT.

V and J are TRBV30 and TRBJ1-3; possibly TRBD1 for D (5 bases). V dropped 3 bases and J dropped 0 bases, with 12 bases sitting between them. Germline V CDR1 and CDR2: GTSNPN, SVGIG (reference sequence). This CDR3 has 15 amino acids. The CDR3 loop reads CAWRGDRFSGNTIYF. The CDR3 bases are TGTGCCTGGAGGGGGGACCGGTTCTCTGGAAACACCATATATTTT.

The rearrangement uses TRBV6-6 and TRBJ1-6; weak D call: TRBD1 (6 bases). This CDR3 comprises 15 residues. Germline lookup yields CDR1 MNHNY and CDR2 SVGAGI (reference sequence). V was shortened by 6 bases and J by 9 bases, with 18 bases between the two germline ends. In DNA, the CDR3 is TGTGCCAGCAGCCAAAGCCGAGGGGGGATTTCACCCCTCCACTTT. This translates into CASSQSRGGISPLHF.